This T cell receptor beta chain was captured by sequencing in a study of blood T cell repertoires in COVID-19. TCRdb keeps only in-frame clones here, not all; method: immunoSEQ multiplex PCR. The sample has 150,000 to 200,000 clones; about 85% are singletons. Germline V CDR1 and CDR2: SGHRS, YFSETQ. V was pared by 0 bases and J by 6 bases, with 12 bases between. The CDR3 has 14 residues. Sequenced: peripheral blood. The gene calls are TRBV5-1 and TRBJ2-5, with D perhaps matching TRBD1 (6 bases). The sequence was obtained from a man in his 60s with acute or convalescent COVID-19. The CDR3 spells CASSLDRVGQTQYF. CDR3 DNA sequence: TGCGCCAGCAGCTTGGACAGGGTCGGGCAGACCCAGTACTTC.